What follows are 20 T cell receptor beta chains derived from one specimen sequenced in a study of PD-L1 blockade in urothelial cancer. Libraries were prepared by immunoSEQ multiplex PCR; TCRdb keeps only in-frame clonotypes and omits some of them. This table has 15,000 to 20,000 clones, 70% to 90% appearing once. Time point specified: pretreatment peripheral blood. This specimen consisted of PBMCs, obtained around atezolizumab (anti-PD-L1) treatment. These TCRs come from a man in his 70s with urothelial cancer.

The chain has TRBV19 and TRBJ2-1, with 8 bases matching TRBD1. The CDR3 consists of 13 residues. Germline CDR1 is LNHDA and CDR2 is SQIVND (reference sequence). V gave up 6 bases and J gave up 10 bases; unmatched junction bases: 8. CDR3 nucleotides: TGTGCCAGTAGCAGGGGGCTGGGGGAAGAGCAGTTCTTC. This sequence encodes CASSRGLGEEQFF.

CDR3 sequence: CASSIDLRRGAYNEQFF. The DNA of the CDR3 is TGTGCCAGTAGTATAGATCTCCGGCGGGGCGCCTACAATGAGCAGTTCTTC. The V call is TRBV19, the J call TRBJ2-1; D might be TRBD2 (6 bases). The germline V and J ends were trimmed by 0 bases and 2 bases, with 14 bases remaining between them. This CDR3 contains 17 residues. The germline V gene encodes CDR1 LNHDA and CDR2 SQIVND (reference sequence).

The chain links TRBV13 to TRBJ2-3; D is possibly TRBD2 (5 bases). Trimming removed 1 base at V and 2 bases at J, with 13 bases between. Per the germline V gene, CDR1 is PRHDT and CDR2 is FYEKMQ (reference sequence). This CDR3 has 16 amino acids. The CDR3 here is CASSLVGDPSTDTQYF. CDR3 DNA sequence: TGTGCCAGCAGCTTAGTCGGGGATCCATCCACAGATACGCAGTATTTT.

This clone was seen more than once but under ten times. The gene calls are TRBV29-1 and TRBJ2-7; 9 bases map to TRBD1. CDR3 length: 13 amino acids. The germline gives CDR1 SQVTM, CDR2 ANQGSEA. The J segment lost 3 bases and the V segment lost 6 bases, leaving 6 bases of the junction unmatched. CDR3 nucleotides: TGCAGCGTCCGGACAGGGGAGGTCTACGAGCAGTACTTC. Translation gives CSVRTGEVYEQYF.

This clone was seen more than once but under ten times. The chain joins TRBV19 to TRBJ2-1, with D possibly matching TRBD1 (6 bases). Trimming shortened V by 0 bases and J by 14 bases, and 14 bases separated the two germline ends. CDR1 and CDR2 from the germline V gene are LNHDA and SQIVND (reference sequence). The CDR3 extends over 13 amino acids. CDR3 amino acids: CASSIEIRTVEFF. In DNA form, the CDR3 reads TGTGCCAGTAGTATAGAGATTCGGACAGTAGAGTTCTTC.

The CDR3 coding sequence is TGCGCCAGCAGCCAAGGGGCCGGTGACCCTCGAAGCACAGATACGCAGTATTTT. Translating it yields CASSQGAGDPRSTDTQYF. The J gene is TRBJ2-3, the V gene TRBV4-1, with no clear D. Germline values: CDR1 MGHRA, CDR2 YSYEKL. This CDR3 has 18 residues. The germline V and J ends were trimmed by 1 base and 0 bases, with 17 bases remaining between them.

The chain uses TRBV7-9 and TRBJ1-2, with 7 bases identical to TRBD1. Germline values: CDR1 SEHNR, CDR2 FQNEAQ (reference sequence). Trimming removed 8 bases from V and 3 bases from J; junction bases left unmatched: 9. This CDR3 has 14 residues. The CDR3 coding sequence is TGTGCCAGCCAGATGTCCGGGACAGACTATGGCTACACCTTC. It translates to CASQMSGTDYGYTF.

The CDR3 coding sequence is TGCGCCAGCAGCTTGGCGATCTCAGACACAGAACCGCTCTCAAACCAAGAGACCCAGTACTTC. This gives the protein CASSLAISDTEPLSNQETQYF. V usage is TRBV5-1 and J usage is TRBJ2-5; the D is unclear. The germline V and J ends were trimmed by 0 bases and 0 bases, with 27 bases remaining between them. Germline assignment: CDR1 SGHRS and CDR2 YFSETQ. This CDR3 comprises 21 residues.

The chain recombines TRBV5-4 with TRBJ1-2, with D maybe TRBD1 (6 bases). Germline assignment: CDR1 SGHNT and CDR2 YYREEE (reference sequence). Trimming took off 2 bases at V and 8 bases at J, with 16 bases between the two ends. This CDR3 has 14 amino acids. The CDR3 loop is CASSLYSSGGGYTF. Written as DNA, the CDR3 is TGTGCCAGCAGCTTATATAGTTCGGGGGGCGGCTACACCTTC. Complete variable domain (other parts from reference TRBV5-4 and TRBJ1-2): ETGVTQSPTHLIKTRGQQVTLRCSSQSGHNTVSWYQQALGQGPQFIFQYYREEENGRGNFPPRFSGLQFPNYSSELNVNALELDDSALYLCASSLYSSGGGYTFGSGTRLTVV.

The gene calls are TRBV7-9 and TRBJ2-7, with 10 positions matching TRBD1. The germline V gene has CDR1 SEHNR and CDR2 FQNEAQ (reference sequence). The CDR3 length is 14 residues. V shed 5 bases and J 5 bases; nucleotides not matched to a gene: 6. For the CDR3, the DNA is TGTGCCAGCAGCCCCCCCGGGACAGGGGACGAGCAGTACTTC. This translates into CASSPPGTGDEQYF.

About this clone itself: The CDR3 does not close with the conserved phenylalanine or tryptophan, likely indicating a read error. It is unclear where the CDR3 begins or ends on the DNA, so no DNA is shown, and the CDR3 is as TCRdb lists it. The rearrangement links TRBV20-1 to TRBJ2-3; TRBD2, the D gene given by the table, was not confirmed from the DNA. The germline gives CDR1 DFQATT, CDR2 SNEGSKA (reference sequence). Both ends counted, the CDR3 spans 11 residues. This CDR3 is CSARDTPRCGG.

The gene calls are TRBV6-6 and TRBJ1-2, with a possible D match to TRBD1 (6 bases). This CDR3 has 13 amino acids. Germline V lookup: CDR1 MNHNY, CDR2 SVGAGI (reference sequence). V lost 5 bases and J lost 10, with 17 bases in between. The CDR3 region is CASSKLRDTSYTF. As DNA, the CDR3 is TGTGCCAGCAGTAAACTCCGGGACACCTCCTACACCTTC.

This clone has only one observation. V gene TRBV29-1 combines with J gene TRBJ2-3, with 9 nucleotides matching TRBD2. Germline CDR1 SQVTM, CDR2 ANQGSEA. The CDR3 consists of 13 residues. V shed 4 bases and J 5 bases; nucleotides not matched to a gene: 4. CDR3 DNA: TGCAGCGTTGCTGCGGGGGGGGGAGATACGCAGTATTTT. This codes for CSVAAGGGDTQYF.

The chain carries TRBV7-9 and TRBJ1-4, with a weak D call TRBD1 (6 bases). This CDR3 spans 15 amino acids. Per the germline V gene, CDR1 is SEHNR and CDR2 is FQNEAQ (reference sequence). V shed 5 bases and J shed 6 bases, with 16 bases lying between them. The CDR3, as DNA: TGTGCCAGCAGCACGGGGGGCTTCGGCGATGAAAAACTGTTTTTT. Amino acids: CASSTGGFGDEKLFF.

The chain uses TRBV2 and TRBJ2-6; D call uncertain. The germline CDR1 and CDR2 sequences are SNHLY and FYNNEI. This CDR3 is 16 amino acids long. V was pared by 8 bases and J by 0 bases, with 14 bases between. The CDR3 DNA reads TGTGCCAGCCATGTCATGTTCAACTCTGGGGCCAACGTCCTGACTTTC. It yields the protein CASHVMFNSGANVLTF. The complete variable domain, with remaining parts taken from reference TRBV2 and TRBJ2-6, reads EPEVTQTPSHQVTQMGQEVILRCVPISNHLYFYWYRQILGQKVEFLVSFYNNEISEKSEIFDDQFSVERPDGSNFTLKIRSTKLEDSAMYFCASHVMFNSGANVLTFGAGSRLTVL.

This chain uses TRBV18 with TRBJ2-3, with 7 positions matching TRBD2. This CDR3 spans 14 amino acids. Looked up from germline, CDR1 is KGHSH and CDR2 is LQKENI. The ends lost 6 bases at V and 1 base at J; junction bases unmatched: 4. The CDR3 sequence is CASSGLVGTDTQYF. Here the CDR3 DNA reads TGTGCCAGCTCCGGACTAGTCGGCACAGATACGCAGTATTTT. The whole variable domain, filled in from reference TRBV18 and TRBJ2-3, reads NAGVMQNPRHLVRRRGQEARLRCSPMKGHSHVYWYRQLPEEGLKFMVYLQKENIIDESGMPKERFSAEFPKEGPSILRIQQVVRGDSAAYFCASSGLVGTDTQYFGPGTRLTVL.

In this sample, this clone turned up a few times. The V gene is TRBV19, the J gene TRBJ1-5, with D possibly TRBD1 on 6 matching bases. V dropped 9 bases and J dropped 2 bases, with 11 bases sitting between them. CDR1 and CDR2 (germline): LNHDA, SQIVND (reference sequence). The CDR3 covers 13 residues. The DNA for the CDR3 is TGTGCCAGCGCGGACAGTGGCAATCAGCCCCAGCATTTT. Protein product: CASADSGNQPQHF.

This clone was counted a single time. The chain recombines TRBV2 with TRBJ1-5, with D tentatively TRBD1 (6 bases). In germline, CDR1 is SNHLY, CDR2 FYNNEI. V was cut by 8 bases and J by 0 bases, with 14 bases left in between. The CDR3 extends over 15 amino acids. The DNA for the CDR3 is TGTGCCAGCGGCGAGACAGGCAATAGCAATCAGCCCCAGCATTTT. Protein product: CASGETGNSNQPQHF.

CDR3 sequence: CASRPPRTGNTIYF. In DNA form, the CDR3 reads TGTGCCAGCAGACCGCCCAGGACAGGAAACACCATATATTTT. The rearrangement joins TRBV6-5 to TRBJ1-3; TRBD1 is a possible D gene (5 bases). Germline CDR1 reads MNHEY; CDR2 reads SVGAGI. The V and J ends lost 6 bases and 4 bases respectively, with 13 bases between them. The CDR3 has 14 residues.

The rearrangement uses TRBV2 and TRBJ2-7; 9 nucleotides line up with TRBD1. With V trimmed by 2 bases and J by 3 bases, 8 bases remained unmatched. Germline values: CDR1 SNHLY, CDR2 FYNNEI. This CDR3 has 16 residues. The CDR3 sequence: CASSEPTGQGGYEQYF. The CDR3 DNA sequence: TGTGCCAGCAGTGAACCCACGGGACAGGGAGGCTACGAGCAGTACTTC.